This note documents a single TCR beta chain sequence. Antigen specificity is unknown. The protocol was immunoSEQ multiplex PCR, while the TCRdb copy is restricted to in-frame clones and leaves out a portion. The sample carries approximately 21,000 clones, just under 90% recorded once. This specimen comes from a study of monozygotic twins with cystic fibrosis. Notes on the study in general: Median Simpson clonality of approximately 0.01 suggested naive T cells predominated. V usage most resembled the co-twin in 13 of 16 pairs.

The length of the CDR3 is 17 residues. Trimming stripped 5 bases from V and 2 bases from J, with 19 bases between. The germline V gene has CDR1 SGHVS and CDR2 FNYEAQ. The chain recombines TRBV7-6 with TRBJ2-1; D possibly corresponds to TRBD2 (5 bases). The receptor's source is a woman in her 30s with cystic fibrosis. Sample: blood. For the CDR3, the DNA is TGTGCCAGCAGCACGCAGCCCGGGGTATTAACCTACAATGAGCAGTTCTTC. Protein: CASSTQPGVLTYNEQFF.